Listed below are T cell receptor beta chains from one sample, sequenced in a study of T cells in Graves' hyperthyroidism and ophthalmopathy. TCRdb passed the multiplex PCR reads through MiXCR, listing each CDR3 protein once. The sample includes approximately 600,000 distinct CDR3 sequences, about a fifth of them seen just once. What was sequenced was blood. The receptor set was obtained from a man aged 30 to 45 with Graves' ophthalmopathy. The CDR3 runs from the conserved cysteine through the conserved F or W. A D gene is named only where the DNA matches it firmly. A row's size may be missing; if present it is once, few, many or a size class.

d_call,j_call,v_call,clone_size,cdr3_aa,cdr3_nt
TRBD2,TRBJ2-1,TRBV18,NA,CASSPGGGENEQFF,TGTGCCAGCTCACCTGGGGGAGGGGAAAATGAGCAGTTCTTC
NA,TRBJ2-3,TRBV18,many,CASSPLGQNTDTQYF,TGTGCCAGCTCACCACTAGGACAGAACACAGATACGCAGTATTTT
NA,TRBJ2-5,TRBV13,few,CASSLSLGETQYF,TGTGCCAGCAGCCTCTCTTTAGGGGAGACCCAGTACTTC
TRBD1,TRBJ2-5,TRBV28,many,CASRMGGQGKKTQYF,TGTGCCAGCAGGATGGGGGGACAGGGGAAGAAGACCCAGTACTTC
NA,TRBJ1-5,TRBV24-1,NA,CATSDLVQGPEQPQHF,TGTGCCACCAGTGATTTGGTGCAGGGCCCGGAACAGCCCCAGCATTTT
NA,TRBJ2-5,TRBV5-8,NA,CASSTTEEETQYF,TGTGCCAGCAGTACGACAGAAGAAGAGACCCAGTACTTC
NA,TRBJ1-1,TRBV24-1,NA,CATSELRDAEEAFF,TGTGCCACCAGTGAGTTGCGGGACGCCGAAGAAGCTTTCTTT
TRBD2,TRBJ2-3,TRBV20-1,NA,CSASLTPGTSGLIGTQYF,TGCAGTGCTAGTCTCACTCCCGGGACTAGCGGTTTGATTGGTACGCAGTATTTT
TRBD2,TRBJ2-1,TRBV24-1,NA,CATNGGTSGRNNEQFF,TGTGCCACCAACGGAGGGACTAGCGGGAGGAATAATGAGCAGTTCTTC
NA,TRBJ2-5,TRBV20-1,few,CSARPAGRRSQETQYF,TGCAGTGCTAGACCGGCGGGCAGGAGGTCCCAAGAGACCCAGTACTTC
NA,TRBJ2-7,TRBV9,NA,CASSADWSYEQYF,TGTGCCAGCAGCGCTGACTGGTCCTACGAGCAGTACTTC
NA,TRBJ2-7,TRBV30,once,CAWSAPNKSQYEQYF,TGTGCCTGGAGCGCACCAAACAAATCACAGTACGAGCAGTACTTC
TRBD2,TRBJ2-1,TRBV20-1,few,CSGTSGSPGASNEQFF,TGCAGTGGGACTAGCGGGAGTCCCGGGGCTAGCAATGAGCAGTTCTTC
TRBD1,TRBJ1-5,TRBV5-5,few,CASSVGQINQPQHF,TGTGCCAGCAGCGTGGGACAGATCAATCAGCCCCAGCATTTT
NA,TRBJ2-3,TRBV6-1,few,CASSYDSSTDTQYF,TGTGCCAGCAGTTATGACAGCTCCACAGATACGCAGTATTTT
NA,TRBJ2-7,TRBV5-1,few,CASSLGLGDEQYF,TGCGCCAGCAGCTTAGGACTTGGCGACGAGCAGTACTTC
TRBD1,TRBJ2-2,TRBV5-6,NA,CASDRGTGELFF,TGTGCCAGCGACAGGGGGACCGGGGAGCTGTTTTTT
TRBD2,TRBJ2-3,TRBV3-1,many,CASSQGLAGAYTQYF,TGTGCCAGCAGCCAGGGACTAGCGGGAGCGTATACGCAGTATTTT
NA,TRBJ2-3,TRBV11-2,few,CASSLAGGRGDTQYF,TGTGCCAGCAGCTTAGCGGGCGGAAGGGGGGATACGCAGTATTTT
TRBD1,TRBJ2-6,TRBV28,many,CASSLGTGGSFTSGANVLTF,TGTGCCAGCAGCCTCGGGACAGGGGGTAGTTTCACGTCTGGGGCCAACGTCCTGACTTTC
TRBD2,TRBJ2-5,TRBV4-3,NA,CASSQALWGGLQETQYF,TGCGCCAGCAGCCAAGCTTTGTGGGGGGGTTTACAAGAGACCCAGTACTTC
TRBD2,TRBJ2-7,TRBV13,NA,CASSILAAGNEQYF,TGTGCCAGCAGCATACTAGCGGCGGGGAACGAGCAGTACTTC
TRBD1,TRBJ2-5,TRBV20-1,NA,CSVTDRGLKTQYF,TGCAGTGTAACGGACAGGGGGCTAAAGACCCAGTACTTC
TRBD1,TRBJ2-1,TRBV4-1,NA,CASSQTGYRGNEQFF,TGCGCCAGCAGCCAGACAGGGTATCGTGGCAATGAGCAGTTCTTC